These 19 T cell receptor beta chains share one sample of origin, sequenced in a study of blood T cells in healthy people across ages. Primed by a sample-barcoded 5' primer and a J-beta primer mix, a second PCR proceeded for 7 to 11 cycles. TCRdb re-called the 5' RACE reads with MiXCR, one entry per CDR3 protein. The table includes hundreds of thousands of distinct CDR3 sequences, 40% to 50% detected once. Sequenced input: blood. Receptors were obtained from a man aged 55 to 70 in good health.

The chain recombines TRBV18 with TRBJ2-3; the D gene is possibly TRBD1 (6 bases). The germline V gene encodes CDR1 KGHSH and CDR2 LQKENI. The length of the CDR3 is 16 residues. The V end lost 3 bases, the J end lost 0 bases, and 13 bases lay between the germline ends. This CDR3 is CASSPLQGTSTDTQYF. The CDR3, as DNA: TGTGCCAGCTCACCTCTACAGGGTACTAGCACAGATACGCAGTATTTT.

This chain links TRBV13 with TRBJ2-5, with D possibly being TRBD1 (6 bases). CDR1 and CDR2 from the germline V gene are PRHDT and FYEKMQ (reference sequence). The CDR3 spans 14 residues. V was shortened by 9 bases and J by 3 bases, with 17 bases between the two germline ends. Here the CDR3 reads CARRPNRDEETQYF. The CDR3 nucleotides read TGTGCCAGACGACCTAACAGGGATGAAGAGACCCAGTACTTC.

This clonotype turned up a few times. The chain recombines TRBV4-1 with TRBJ2-5; 8 bases map to TRBD2. The ends lost 2 bases at V and 3 bases at J; junction bases unmatched: 5. The CDR3 totals 15 residues. CDR1 and CDR2 from the germline V gene are MGHRA and YSYEKL. CDR3: CASSQNGGAKETQYF. In DNA form, the CDR3 reads TGCGCCAGCAGCCAAAACGGGGGGGCTAAAGAGACCCAGTACTTC.

This clonotype has at least ten counts. The chain couples TRBV4-1 to TRBJ2-1, with 11 bases matching TRBD2. Trimming cost V 4 bases and J 8 bases; bases outside gene matches: 7. Looked up from germline, CDR1 is MGHRA and CDR2 is YSYEKL. This CDR3 is built from 15 residues. CDR3 residues: CASSLAGTSGDEQFF. The CDR3 bases are TGCGCCAGCAGCCTCGCCGGGACTAGCGGCGATGAGCAGTTCTTC.

Points on this clonotype: The germline gene is not matched at one end of the junction; a read error may be the cause. This sequence joins TRBV5-1 and TRBJ2-7; a weak D match, TRBD1 (5 bases). Germline V gene data show CDR1 as SGHRS and CDR2 as YFSETQ. The CDR3 is 12 residues long. The CDR3 DNA sequence: TGCGCCAGCGCCGACAGCTCCAACGAGCAGTACTTC. This encodes CASADSSNEQYF.

The genes are TRBV5-1 and TRBJ2-3; 8 nucleotides line up with TRBD2. Germline CDR1 SGHRS, CDR2 YFSETQ. Trimming removed 0 bases from V and 10 bases from J; junction bases left unmatched: 7. This CDR3 is built from 14 residues. The chain's CDR3 is CASSLAAGADAQYF. The CDR3 nucleotides are TGCGCCAGCAGCTTGGCAGCGGGGGCGGATGCGCAGTATTTT. Based on the CDR3 plus reference TRBV5-1 and TRBJ2-3, the full variable domain is KAGVTQTPRYLIKTRGQQVTLSCSPISGHRSVSWYQQTPGQGLQFLFEYFSETQRNKGNFPGRFSGRQFSNSRSEMNVSTLELGDSALYLCASSLAAGADAQYFGPGTRLTVL.

This clonotype was counted between two and nine times. The chain combines TRBV7-2 with TRBJ2-7; no firm D call. The CDR3 runs 13 residues. V was cut by 1 base and J by 4 bases, with 8 bases left in between. Germline-derived CDR1 and CDR2 are SGHTA and FQGNSA. The CDR3 nucleotides are TGTGCCAGCAGCTTAGGTCCGAATTACGAGCAGTACTTC. Translated, it gives CASSLGPNYEQYF.

This chain joins TRBV6-5 and TRBJ1-2; D unresolved. Trimming removed 7 bases from V and 5 bases from J, with 14 bases in between. CDR3 length: 13 amino acids. Germline V gives CDR1 MNHEY, CDR2 SVGAGI. CDR3 sequence reads: CASTGLGIYGYTF. CDR3 nucleotides: TGTGCCAGCACCGGCTTGGGGATTTATGGCTACACCTTC.

This clonotype was picked up many times. The chain links TRBV7-2 to TRBJ2-7, with D perhaps being TRBD1 or TRBD2 (5 bases each). Germline-derived CDR1 and CDR2 are SGHTA and FQGNSA. The CDR3 has 15 amino acids. V was cut by 5 bases and J by 4 bases, with 18 bases left in between. As DNA, the CDR3 is TGTGCCAGCAGCCCGTCGGGGACCCTGCCGTACGAGCAGTACTTC. It is translated as CASSPSGTLPYEQYF. The full variable domain, in which reference TRBV7-2 and TRBJ2-7 provide the parts outside the CDR3, is GAGVSQSPSNKVTEKGKDVELRCDPISGHTALYWYRQSLGQGLEFLIYFQGNSAPDKSGLPSDRFSAERTGGSVSTLTIQRTQQEDSAVYLCASSPSGTLPYEQYFGPGTRLTVT.

Ten or more counts support this clonotype. The V call is TRBV24-1, the J call TRBJ2-1, with TRBD2 matching over 8 bases. CDR1 and CDR2 from the germline V gene are KGHDR and SFDVKD. Trimming took 0 bases from V and 3 from J; bases not matched to a gene: 3. The CDR3 contains 16 residues. CDR3 sequence: CATSDLRGGNYNEQFF. CDR3 in DNA: TGTGCCACCAGTGATTTGCGCGGGGGGAACTACAATGAGCAGTTCTTC.

This clonotype turned up a few times. The rearrangement uses TRBV7-2 and TRBJ2-1; D may be TRBD1 (5 bases). This CDR3 is 14 amino acids long. The V end lost 5 bases, the J end lost 6 bases, and 14 bases lay between the germline ends. Looked up from germline, CDR1 is SGHTA and CDR2 is FQGNSA. This chain's CDR3 is CASSIGSRANEQFF. CDR3 bases: TGTGCCAGCAGCATTGGGTCCAGGGCCAATGAGCAGTTCTTC.

As for this clonotype: Relative to the germline gene, one junction end is altered; a read error may explain this. The genes are TRBV15 and TRBJ2-1; TRBD2 aligns across 8 bases. Germline CDR1 reads LNHNV; CDR2 reads YYDKDF (reference sequence). This CDR3 spans 16 amino acids. The CDR3 DNA sequence: TGTGCCACCAGCAGTCATGCGGGGGGAGCGTACAATGAGCGGTTCTTC. Amino acids: CATSSHAGGAYNERFF.

In this sample, this clonotype turned up a few times. The chain employs TRBV6-5 and TRBJ1-1; TRBD1 is a possible D gene (5 bases). CDR3 length: 16 residues. Deletions cut 1 base from V and 4 bases from J, with 16 bases between. Germline V gene data show CDR1 as MNHEY and CDR2 as SVGAGI. The CDR3 DNA follows: TGTGCCAGCAGTTACTTGGGGGGACGAGGGGCCACTGAAGCTTTCTTT. This sequence encodes CASSYLGGRGATEAFF.

This clonotype was seen just once. This chain's CDR3 is CASSLVPTSGGRQETQYF. The CDR3, as DNA: TGTGCCAGCAGCTTAGTCCCAACTAGCGGGGGCCGCCAAGAGACCCAGTACTTC. The chain combines TRBV7-2 with TRBJ2-5; TRBD2 matches at 11 bases. Germline V gene lookup returns CDR1 SGHTA and CDR2 FQGNSA. J was trimmed by 1 base and V by 1 base; bases with no gene match: 8. This CDR3 is 18 amino acids long.

The V and J genes are TRBV7-9 and TRBJ1-2, with TRBD1 as a possible D gene (5 bases). Germline V CDR1 and CDR2: SEHNR, FQNEAQ (reference sequence). Trimming left V 1 base short and J 3 bases short, with 18 bases between. CDR3 length: 17 amino acids. The CDR3 DNA follows: TGTGCCAGCAGCTTAGGGGGACCCCTTTCCCCACACTATGGCTACACCTTC. Residues: CASSLGGPLSPHYGYTF.

The J gene is TRBJ2-3, the V gene TRBV6-2 or TRBV6-3; a possible D gene is TRBD2 (7 bases). The V end lost 4 bases, the J end lost 6 bases, and 17 bases lay between the germline ends. CDR3 length: 15 amino acids. Germline CDR1 MNHEY, CDR2 SVGEGT. CDR3 amino acids: CASSSRGAPGDTQYF. In DNA form, the CDR3 reads TGTGCCAGCAGTTCCCGGGGGGCCCCCGGCGATACGCAGTATTTT.

This chain joins TRBV7-8 and TRBJ1-3; TRBD1 might be the D (5 bases). Germline CDR1 SGHVS, CDR2 FQNEAQ. This CDR3 spans 17 amino acids. Trimming shortened V by 3 bases and J by 0 bases, and 15 bases separated the two germline ends. As DNA, the CDR3 is TGTGCCAGCAGCTTGCGGGTGGGCGGGGGCTCTGGAAACACCATATATTTT. Its protein is CASSLRVGGGSGNTIYF.

The genes are TRBV20-1 and TRBJ2-7, with D possibly being TRBD1 (6 bases). In germline, CDR1 is DFQATT, CDR2 SNEGSKA (reference sequence). The CDR3 runs 14 residues. V dropped 6 bases and J dropped 0 bases, with 15 bases sitting between them. The CDR3 is CSAKGQLSSYEQYF. The CDR3 region has the DNA TGCAGTGCAAAAGGACAGCTAAGCTCCTACGAGCAGTACTTC.

There are many counts of this clonotype. The chain has TRBV12-3 or TRBV12-4 and TRBJ1-6; 11 bases fit TRBD1. This CDR3 region has 18 residues. Trimming at V came to 3 bases and at J to 2 bases, leaving 6 bases not matched to a gene. The CDR3 is CASSFSGTGGAYNSPLHF. CDR3 DNA: TGTGCCAGCAGTTTTTCTGGGACAGGGGGTGCCTATAATTCACCCCTCCACTTT.